This section outlines one T cell receptor (beta chain) sequence together with its context. This specimen comes from a study of cytomegalovirus exposure and HLA in healthy donors. Germline V CDR1 and CDR2: SQVTM, ANQGSEA. Trimming at V came to 4 bases and at J to 4 bases, leaving 3 bases not matched to a gene. The CDR3 runs 15 residues. This PCR relied on a set of 60 Vbeta primers and 13 Jbeta primers. Sequencing used immunoSEQ multiplex PCR; TCRdb keeps in-frame clones, though not all of them. The data show some 93,000 clones, under 85% seen once. The source is a woman aged 40 to 49 in good health and CMV-seronegative. Sequenced: PBMCs. V is TRBV29-1 and J is TRBJ2-1; 14 nucleotides match TRBD2. For the CDR3, the DNA is TGCAGCGTTGGGACTAGCGGGAGGCATTACAATGAGCAGTTCTTC. It is translated as CSVGTSGRHYNEQFF.